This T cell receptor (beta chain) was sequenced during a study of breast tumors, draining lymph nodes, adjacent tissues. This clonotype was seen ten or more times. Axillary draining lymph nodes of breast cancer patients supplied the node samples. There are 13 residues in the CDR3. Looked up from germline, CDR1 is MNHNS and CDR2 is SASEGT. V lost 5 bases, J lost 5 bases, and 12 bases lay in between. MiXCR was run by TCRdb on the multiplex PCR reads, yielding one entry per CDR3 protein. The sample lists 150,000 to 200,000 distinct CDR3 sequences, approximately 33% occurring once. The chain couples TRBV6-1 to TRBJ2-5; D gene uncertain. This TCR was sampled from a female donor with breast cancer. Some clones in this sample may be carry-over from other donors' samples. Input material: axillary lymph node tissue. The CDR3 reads CASSPDLWETQYF. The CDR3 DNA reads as TGTGCCAGCAGTCCCGACCTGTGGGAGACCCAGTACTTC.